One and the same sample provided the 4 T cell receptor beta chains below, sequenced in a study of molecular identifiers for immune sequencing clone quantification. TCRdb reprocessed the PCR reads with MiXCR, giving one entry per CDR3 protein. In the table there are hundreds of thousands of distinct CDR3 sequences, less than 30% of which are singletons. Specimen: naive CD8+ T cells from blood, with Jurkat cell RNA spiked in. Noted subset: FACS-sorted CD8+CD4-CCR7+CD45RA+ naive T cells. Receptors were obtained from a human donor in good health. Some libraries in this study had Jurkat cell RNA spiked in.

This clonotype occurred a few times. The gene calls are TRBV11-1 and TRBJ2-1, with 8 bases matching TRBD2. The CDR3 extends over 18 amino acids. V dropped 5 bases and J dropped 3; count of bases not matched to a gene: 15. Per the germline V gene, CDR1 is SGHAT and CDR2 is FQDESV (reference sequence). The CDR3, as DNA: TGTGCCAGCAGCCCACGGCGGGGGGAGGGCCTTATCTACAATGAGCAGTTCTTC. The encoded protein is CASSPRRGEGLIYNEQFF.

This clonotype showed up just once. One base away lies a much larger clone, so this may be a sequencing read error. The chain uses TRBV29-1 and TRBJ2-5; TRBD1 aligns across 9 bases. The CDR3 is 13 residues long. Trimming at V came to 7 bases and at J to 5 bases, leaving 8 bases not matched to a gene. CDR1 and CDR2 (germline): SQVTM, ANQGSEA. DNA of the CDR3: TGCAGCGGCCGGACAGGGGACGAGGAGACCCAGTACTTC. Translating gives CSGRTGDEETQYF.

The chain has TRBV7-9 and TRBJ2-5; D is perhaps TRBD2 (5 bases). From germline, CDR1 is SEHNR and CDR2 FQNEAQ (reference sequence). V was pared by 5 bases and J by 9 bases, with 10 bases between. This CDR3 has 11 residues. This chain's CDR3 is CASSHRGPQYF. DNA of the CDR3: TGTGCCAGCAGCCATAGAGGGCCCCAGTACTTC. The whole variable domain, filled in from reference TRBV7-9 and TRBJ2-5, reads DTGVSQNPRHKITKRGQNVTFRCDPISEHNRLYWYRQTLGQGPEFLTYFQNEAQLEKSRLLSDRFSAERPKGSFSTLEIQRTEQGDSAMYLCASSHRGPQYFGPGTRLLVL.

The sample holds a few counts of this clonotype. The V gene is TRBV9, the J gene TRBJ1-6; 8 bases match TRBD1. Trimming cost V 3 bases and J 7 bases; bases outside gene matches: 6. The CDR3 is 15 residues long. The germline gives CDR1 SGDLS, CDR2 YYNGEE. The DNA of the CDR3 is TGTGCCAGCAGCGAGACAGGGGTCGGAAATTCACCCCTCCACTTT. Protein: CASSETGVGNSPLHF.